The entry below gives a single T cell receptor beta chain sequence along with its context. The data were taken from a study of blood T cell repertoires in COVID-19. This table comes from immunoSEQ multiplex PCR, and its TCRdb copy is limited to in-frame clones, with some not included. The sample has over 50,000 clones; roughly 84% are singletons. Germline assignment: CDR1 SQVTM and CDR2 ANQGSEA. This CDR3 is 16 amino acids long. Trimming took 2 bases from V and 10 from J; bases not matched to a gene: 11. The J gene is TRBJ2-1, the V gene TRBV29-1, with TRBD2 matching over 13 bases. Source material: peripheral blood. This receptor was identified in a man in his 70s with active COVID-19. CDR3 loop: CSVEPRTSGGAGEQFF. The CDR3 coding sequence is TGCAGCGTTGAACCTCGTACTAGCGGGGGGGCCGGGGAGCAGTTCTTC.